This TCR beta chain was captured in a study of graft-versus-host responses after intestinal transplantation. Whole-study context: Grafts were multivisceral, liver-intestinal, or isolated intestinal. Anti-thymocyte globulin induction was given to all recipients, followed by tacrolimus and steroids for approximately three years. Study-wide points: Elevated graft-versus-host to host-versus-graft clonal ratios in allografts were recorded for patients with graft-donor T cell macrochimerism.

To note about this clone: The target antigen is unknown.

V was clipped by 4 bases and J by 2 bases, with 10 bases between them. Per the germline V gene, CDR1 is SGHDT and CDR2 is YYEEEE. CDR3 size: 13 residues. Graft-derived tissue was subjected to processing to liberate intraepithelial and lamina propria lymphocytes. The assay was immunoSEQ multiplex PCR, and TCRdb's table has in-frame clones only and misses some. The sample holds around 17,000 clones, 80% seen once. This chain links TRBV5-6 with TRBJ2-7, with D unclear. This clonotype was sampled from a human patient who received an intestinal transplant, so some T cells may come from the graft donor. This specimen consisted of ileum tissue, obtained approximately 110 days after intestinal transplant. CDR3 sequence: CASSTSRAYEQYF. In nucleotides, the CDR3 is TGTGCCAGCAGCACTTCCCGCGCCTACGAGCAGTACTTC.